This T cell receptor beta chain was retrieved from a study of T cell responses to AZD1222 COVID-19 vaccine. Repertoires were generated with immunoSEQ multiplex PCR, while TCRdb's copy carries only in-frame clones and drops some. The sample includes over 100,000 clones, roughly 90% of them seen just once. Study-level findings and limits: Sampled repertoires all dated from after the peak T cell response. Nearly half of spike-specific TCRs reportedly target unmutated variant regions. The sample set comprised mostly white British donors with more females, and clonal diversity was possibly underestimated.

To note about this clone: Its cognate antigen is unknown.

Germline lookup yields CDR1 MNHEY and CDR2 SMNVEV (reference sequence). V was pared by 5 bases and J by 4 bases, with 17 bases between. CDR3 length: 15 residues. This sequence joins TRBV27 and TRBJ1-2; weak D call: TRBD1 (5 bases). The sequencing used peripheral blood, collected on day 0 of MenACWY control vaccination. This TCR derives from an adult in good health. CDR3 sequence (DNA): TGTGCCAGCAGTGGTGCAGGGAAATCGTTCTATGGCTACACCTTC. Its translation is CASSGAGKSFYGYTF.